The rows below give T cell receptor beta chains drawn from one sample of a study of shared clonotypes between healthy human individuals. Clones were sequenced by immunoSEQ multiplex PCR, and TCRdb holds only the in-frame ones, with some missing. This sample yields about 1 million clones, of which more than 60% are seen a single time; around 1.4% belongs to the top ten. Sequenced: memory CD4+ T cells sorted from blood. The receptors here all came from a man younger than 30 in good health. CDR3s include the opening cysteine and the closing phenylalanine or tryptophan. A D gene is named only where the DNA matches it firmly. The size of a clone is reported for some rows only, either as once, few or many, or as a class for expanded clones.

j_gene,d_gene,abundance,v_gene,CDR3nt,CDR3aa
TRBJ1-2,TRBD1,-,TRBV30,TGTGCCGCTAGGACTGGGACAGGGTGGGACTACACCTTC,CAARTGTGWDYTF
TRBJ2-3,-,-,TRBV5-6,TGTGCCAGCAAATTTAGGGGGGGTACAAAAACCGATACGCAGTATTTT,CASKFRGGTKTDTQYF
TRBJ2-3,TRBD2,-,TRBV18,TGTGCCAGCTCGACGGGACTAGCGGGAACAGATACGCAGTATTTT,CASSTGLAGTDTQYF
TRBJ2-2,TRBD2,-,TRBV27,TGTGCCAGCAGTTTGCAGCGGGGAATCGGGGAGCTGTTTTTT,CASSLQRGIGELFF
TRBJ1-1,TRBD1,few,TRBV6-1,TGTGCCAGCAGGACAGGGGGCAGGGACACTGAAGCTTTCTTT,CASRTGGRDTEAFF
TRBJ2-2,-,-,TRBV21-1,TGTGCCAGCAGCAAAAAGGGCGGGGAGCTGTTTTTT,CASSKKGGELFF
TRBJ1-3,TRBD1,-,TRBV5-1,TGCGCCAGCAGCTCCGGGACAGGGTCCGGAAACACCATATATTTT,CASSSGTGSGNTIYF
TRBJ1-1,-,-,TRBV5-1,TGCGCCAGCAGCTTGGAGGCAGGGAAGGTCGAAGCTTTCTTT,CASSLEAGKVEAFF
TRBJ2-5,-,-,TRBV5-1,TGCGCCAGCAGCTTGGTAGTGCTCTCCGCGGTCCATGGGGAGACCCAGTACTTC,CASSLVVLSAVHGETQYF
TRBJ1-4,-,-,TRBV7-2,TGTGCCAGCAGCCAAAGTCGGGGCCAGGGTGAAAAACTGTTTTTT,CASSQSRGQGEKLFF
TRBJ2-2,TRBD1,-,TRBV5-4,TGTGCCAGCAGCCAGGACAGGGGTTACGGGGAGCTGTTTTTT,CASSQDRGYGELFF
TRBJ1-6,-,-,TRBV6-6,TGTGCCAGCAGTTATGGATCAGGGAATTCACCCCTCCACTTT,CASSYGSGNSPLHF
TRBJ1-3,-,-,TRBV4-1,TGCGCCAGCAGCCGGGACCCGGGCAACGAAGGGGGAGCTGGAAACACCATATATTTT,CASSRDPGNEGGAGNTIYF
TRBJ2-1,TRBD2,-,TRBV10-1,TGCGCCAGCAGTGACCCCTGGACTAGCGCGAACACTCAAACCCCGAATGAGCAGTTCTTC,CASSDPWTSANTQTPNEQFF
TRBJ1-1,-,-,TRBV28,TGTGCCAGCAGTTTAGGGGTGAGCACTGAAGCTTTCTTT,CASSLGVSTEAFF
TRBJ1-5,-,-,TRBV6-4,TGTGCCAGCAGAACGGGGCCCGCAGCCAATCAGCCCCAGCATTTT,CASRTGPAANQPQHF
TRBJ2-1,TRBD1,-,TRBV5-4,TGTGCCAGCAGCTCCCAGCAGGGGGCGCTGGATGAGCAGTTCTTC,CASSSQQGALDEQFF
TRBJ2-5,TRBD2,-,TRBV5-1,TGCGCCAGTAGACTAGCGGGGGGCCGGTACCAAGAGACCCAGTACTTC,CASRLAGGRYQETQYF
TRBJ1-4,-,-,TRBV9,TGTGCCAGCAGCGCCGGAGGAAGCGAAAAACTGTTTTTT,CASSAGGSEKLFF
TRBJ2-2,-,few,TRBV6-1,TGTGCCAGCAGGACAGAGTCGCTGAGCACCGGGGAGCTGTTTTTT,CASRTESLSTGELFF
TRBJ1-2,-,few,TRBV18,TGTGCCAGCTCACCACCTACAGGGTTCTATGGCTACACCTTC,CASSPPTGFYGYTF
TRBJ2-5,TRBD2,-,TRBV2,TGTGCCAGCAGTAACCGGAGGGGTGCTAGCGGGGCCGACCAAGAGACCCAGTACTTC,CASSNRRGASGADQETQYF
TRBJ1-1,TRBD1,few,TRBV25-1,TGTGCCAGCAGTGACTACAGGGGGCGGTGGACTGAAGCTTTCTTT,CASSDYRGRWTEAFF
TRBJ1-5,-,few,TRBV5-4,TGTGCCAGCAGCTTGGAAGTAAACCAGCCCCAGCATTTT,CASSLEVNQPQHF
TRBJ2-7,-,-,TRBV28,TGTGCCAGCAGCAATAACCGGGACTTAACCTACGAGCAGTACTTC,CASSNNRDLTYEQYF